This is a list of T cell receptor beta chains from one sample in a study of beta chain features in type 1 diabetes. Repertoires were generated with immunoSEQ multiplex PCR, while TCRdb's copy carries only in-frame clones and drops some. Among around 430,000 clones listed, approximately 31% were seen once. Sequencing was carried out using naive CD4+ T cells from blood. The receptor set was obtained from a man in his late teens or twenties in good health. The CDR3 runs from the conserved cysteine through the conserved F or W. The D gene is left open where the match is weak. Only part of the rows carry a size: once, few, many, or a class if the clone is expanded.

V	J	D	size	CDR3	DNA
TRBV6-6	TRBJ2-5	TRBD2	few	CASRHTGGYQETQYF	TGTGCCAGCAGGCACACGGGGGGGTACCAAGAGACCCAGTACTTC
TRBV15	TRBJ1-1	NA	NA	CATSRAGRRVEAFF	TGTGCCACCAGCAGAGCGGGGCGGCGGGTTGAAGCTTTCTTT
TRBV15	TRBJ2-3	TRBD1	NA	CATSSGQGGDTQYF	TGTGCCACCAGCAGCGGACAGGGTGGAGATACGCAGTATTTT
TRBV30	TRBJ1-5	NA	few	CAWSVGQPQHF	TGTGCCTGGAGTGTAGGACAGCCCCAGCATTTT
TRBV29-1	TRBJ2-3	TRBD2	NA	CSVAPPTSGGNTDTQYF	TGCAGCGTGGCACCTCCCACTAGCGGGGGGAACACAGATACGCAGTATTTT
TRBV27	TRBJ1-5	NA	NA	CASSVKPQHF	TGTGCCAGCAGTGTTAAGCCCCAGCATTTT
TRBV6-5	TRBJ1-3	NA	few	CASSSTVVSGNTIYF	TGTGCCAGCAGTTCCACAGTCGTCTCTGGAAACACCATATATTTT
TRBV9	TRBJ1-6	TRBD1	few	CASSPAPGTASPLHF	TGTGCCAGCAGCCCAGCCCCCGGGACAGCTTCACCCCTCCACTTT
TRBV29-1	TRBJ2-3	NA	NA	CSVARGGDTQYF	TGCAGCGTTGCCAGGGGGGGAGATACGCAGTATTTT
TRBV14	TRBJ2-1	NA	NA	CASSSTLSHPYNEQFF	TGTGCCAGCAGCTCCACCCTCAGTCACCCCTACAATGAGCAGTTCTTC
TRBV30	TRBJ1-1	NA	few	CAWRTNTEAFF	TGTGCCTGGAGAACCAACACTGAAGCTTTCTTT
TRBV5-1	TRBJ2-3	NA	NA	CASSLTGDTQYF	TGCGCCAGCAGCTTGACTGGGGATACGCAGTATTTT
TRBV7-6	TRBJ1-1	NA	few	CASSLEHSVNTEAFF	TGTGCCAGCAGCTTAGAGCATTCAGTGAACACTGAAGCTTTCTTT
TRBV30	TRBJ2-1	TRBD2	NA	CAWTGVAGGYNEQFF	TGTGCCTGGACAGGGGTAGCGGGAGGGTACAATGAGCAGTTCTTC
TRBV5-6	TRBJ2-1	TRBD2	once	CASSLAGTSIVTEQFF	TGTGCCAGCAGCTTGGCTGGGACTAGCATCGTAACTGAGCAGTTCTTC
TRBV7-9	TRBJ2-7	NA	few	CASRPGPLDSSYEQYF	TGTGCCAGCAGACCGGGCCCGCTTGATTCCTCCTACGAGCAGTACTTC
TRBV6-1	TRBJ2-2	TRBD2	NA	CASNTGRGGELFF	TGTGCCAGCAATACCGGGAGGGGCGGGGAGCTGTTTTTT
TRBV5-6	TRBJ2-3	TRBD2	NA	CASSRGLAGGDTQYF	TGTGCCAGCAGCCGGGGACTAGCGGGAGGTGATACGCAGTATTTT
TRBV11-2	TRBJ2-3	NA	NA	CASSLYEGVSTDTQYF	TGTGCCAGCAGCTTATACGAGGGAGTAAGCACAGATACGCAGTATTTT
TRBV30	TRBJ2-7	NA	NA	CAWSASRTRPSTTYEQYF	TGTGCCTGGAGTGCGAGCAGGACTCGACCCTCCACGACTTACGAGCAGTACTTC
TRBV6-5	TRBJ1-4	TRBD1	NA	CASSWTGTDEKLFF	TGTGCCAGCAGCTGGACAGGGACGGATGAAAAACTGTTTTTT
TRBV10-3	TRBJ2-3	NA	few	CAISGADTQYF	TGTGCCATCAGTGGAGCAGATACGCAGTATTTT
TRBV9	TRBJ1-3	NA	few	CASSPLVSGNTIYF	TGTGCCAGCAGCCCACTGGTCTCTGGAAACACCATATATTTT
TRBV11-2	TRBJ2-5	NA	once	CASSSLDGAGQETQYF	TGTGCCAGCAGCTCACTAGATGGGGCGGGGCAAGAGACCCAGTACTTC
TRBV5-1	TRBJ2-7	TRBD2	few	CASSFASGSQADEQYF	TGCGCCAGCAGCTTCGCTAGCGGGAGCCAGGCAGACGAGCAGTACTTC
TRBV28	TRBJ2-3	NA	NA	CASSLGDTQYF	TGTGCCAGCAGTTTAGGTGATACGCAGTATTTT
TRBV5-4	TRBJ2-5	TRBD1	NA	CASSFGQGTETQYF	TGTGCCAGCAGCTTTGGACAGGGCACAGAGACCCAGTACTTC
TRBV7-9	TRBJ2-3	TRBD2	NA	CASRSSGVADTQYF	TGTGCCAGCAGATCTAGCGGGGTAGCAGATACGCAGTATTTT
TRBV7-9	TRBJ2-7	TRBD1	once	CASSLRDRANEQYF	TGTGCCAGCAGCCTCCGGGACAGGGCCAACGAGCAGTACTTC
TRBV2	TRBJ2-3	NA	few	CAGVPGPSTDTQYF	TGTGCCGGGGTACCGGGACCCAGCACAGATACGCAGTATTTT
TRBV7-2	TRBJ1-2	NA	NA	CASSLAQGLGYGYTF	TGTGCCAGCAGCTTAGCGCAGGGTTTGGGCTATGGCTACACCTTC
TRBV2	TRBJ2-7	NA	NA	CASSVTSGRTEQYF	TGTGCCAGCAGCGTGACGTCGGGCAGGACCGAGCAGTACTTC